The T cell receptor beta chain under discussion was sequenced for a study of long-term antiretroviral therapy in people with HIV. Study-wide context: Sampling started about a decade before the 2015 immediate-ART recommendation. Regarding the study as a whole: CDR3 length ranges were narrower in HIV repertoires than in controls.

Concerning this clone: Its antigen is unidentified.

This CDR3 spans 15 amino acids. The ends lost 8 bases at V and 8 bases at J; junction bases unmatched: 15. Germline CDR1 SGHAT, CDR2 FQNNGV. The authors ran the immunoSEQ assay, v3.0, at survey level. Libraries were prepared by immunoSEQ multiplex PCR; TCRdb keeps only in-frame clonotypes and omits some of them. This sample has 30,000 to 40,000 clones, with about four fifths found just once. The V and J genes are TRBV11-2 and TRBJ2-1, with 7 bases identical to TRBD2. The sequences come from unsorted PBMCs, collected 0.4 years before starting antiretroviral therapy. The TCR sequence derives from a man between 18 and 35 years old with HIV. The CDR3 DNA is TGTGCCAGCTCCCCCAGCGGGATAGGATTCCATGAGCAGTTCTTC. Translating it yields CASSPSGIGFHEQFF. The full variable domain, in which reference TRBV11-2 and TRBJ2-1 provide the parts outside the CDR3, is EAGVAQSPRYKIIEKRQSVAFWCNPISGHATLYWYQQILGQGPKLLIQFQNNGVVDDSQLPKDRFSAERLKGVDSTLKIQPAKLEDSAVYLCASSPSGIGFHEQFFGPGTRLTVL.